These 16 T cell receptor beta chains were all obtained from the same sample, sequenced in a study of shared clonotypes between healthy human individuals. Sequencing used immunoSEQ multiplex PCR; TCRdb keeps in-frame clones, though not all of them. The sample has 560,000 or so clones, around 96% seen once. Naive-designated CD8 cells lacked CD45RO, were positively enriched for CCR7, and omitted terminally differentiated effector memory CD45RA+ cells. Sequenced: naive CD8+ T cells sorted from blood. The source is a woman under 40 in good health.

This clone was observed once. The rearrangement uses TRBV11-2 and TRBJ2-2, with 11 positions matching TRBD2. With V trimmed by 2 bases and J by 7 bases, 9 bases remained unmatched. Germline V gene data show CDR1 as SGHAT and CDR2 as FQNNGV. This CDR3 is 17 amino acids long. The CDR3: CASSLYRTSGLFGELFF. CDR3 nucleotide sequence: TGTGCCAGCAGCTTATATCGGACTAGCGGGTTGTTCGGGGAGCTGTTTTTT.

The V and J genes are TRBV4-1 and TRBJ2-3; 10 bases are a match to TRBD2. V lost 0 bases and J lost 1; bases outside the gene matches: 1. Germline V lookup: CDR1 MGHRA, CDR2 YSYEKL. The CDR3 is made up of 16 amino acids. CDR3 nucleotide sequence: TGCGCCAGCAGCCAAGAAGGACTAGCGGGCACAGATACGCAGTATTTT. Translating gives CASSQEGLAGTDTQYF.

The genes are TRBV28 and TRBJ2-1; 11 bases are a match to TRBD2. After removal of 2 bases from V and 7 bases from J, the junction contained 7 bases not matched to a gene. Germline V gene sequence: CDR1 MDHEN, CDR2 SYDVKM. This CDR3 contains 16 residues. CDR3 in amino acids: CASSLLLAGGRNEQFF. DNA of the CDR3: TGTGCCAGCAGTTTACTCCTAGCGGGAGGTAGGAATGAGCAGTTCTTC. Using reference TRBV28 and TRBJ2-1 for the parts outside the CDR3, the full variable domain is DVKVTQSSRYLVKRTGEKVFLECVQDMDHENMFWYRQDPGLGLRLIYFSYDVKMKEKGDIPEGYSVSREKKERFSLILESASTNQTSMYLCASSLLLAGGRNEQFFGPGTRLTVL.

The chain links TRBV13 to TRBJ1-4, with D perhaps TRBD1 (5 bases). Germline CDR1 reads PRHDT; CDR2 reads FYEKMQ (reference sequence). Trimming pared 5 bases from V and 4 bases from J, leaving 14 bases between. The CDR3 length is 15 residues. The chain's CDR3 is CASSGPGENNEKLFF. CDR3 DNA: TGTGCCAGCAGCGGCCCGGGGGAGAATAATGAAAAACTGTTTTTT.

The chain recombines TRBV7-9 with TRBJ1-1; 8 bases line up with TRBD1. The CDR3 runs 12 residues. Germline lookup yields CDR1 SEHNR and CDR2 FQNEAQ (reference sequence). V was clipped by 5 bases and J by 8 bases; unmatched bases: 4. Here the CDR3 reads CASSPGQGEAFF. DNA of the CDR3: TGTGCCAGCAGCCCCGGACAGGGAGAAGCTTTCTTT. The full variable domain, with the rest looked up from reference TRBV7-9 and TRBJ1-1, is DTGVSQNPRHKITKRGQNVTFRCDPISEHNRLYWYRQTLGQGPEFLTYFQNEAQLEKSRLLSDRFSAERPKGSFSTLEIQRTEQGDSAMYLCASSPGQGEAFFGQGTRLTVV.

This rearrangement joins TRBV28 to TRBJ2-1; D gene unclear. V was shortened by 2 bases and J by 9 bases, with 8 bases between the two germline ends. CDR3 length: 12 residues. CDR1 is MDHEN, CDR2 SYDVKM, per germline. Written as DNA, the CDR3 is TGTGCCAGCAGTTTACGGGCCTTTGAGCAGTTCTTC. Translated: CASSLRAFEQFF.

This rearrangement joins TRBV14 to TRBJ2-7; TRBD2 matches at 8 bases. CDR1 and CDR2 (germline): SGHDN, FVKESK. The V gene end was trimmed by 5 bases and the J gene end by 0 bases; junction bases not matched to a gene: 3. This CDR3 contains 14 residues. CDR3 in amino acids: CASSSSGYSYEQYF. The CDR3 DNA sequence: TGTGCCAGCAGCTCTAGCGGGTACTCCTACGAGCAGTACTTC.

This chain links TRBV11-2 with TRBJ1-1; D is unresolved. This CDR3 contains 13 residues. Trimming took 0 bases from V and 3 from J, leaving 5 bases between them. Germline assignment: CDR1 SGHAT and CDR2 FQNNGV. Written as DNA, the CDR3 is TGTGCCAGCAGCTTAGAGACCGACACTGAAGCTTTCTTT. Translation: CASSLETDTEAFF.

The V call is TRBV7-9, the J call TRBJ2-1, with D unresolved. The germline V and J ends were trimmed by 5 bases and 6 bases, with 11 bases remaining between them. CDR3 length equals 13 residues. CDR1 and CDR2 from the germline V gene are SEHNR and FQNEAQ (reference sequence). CDR3 region: CASSLLVGNEQFF. CDR3 DNA sequence: TGTGCCAGCAGCCTACTGGTGGGCAATGAGCAGTTCTTC.

This chain links TRBV11-2 with TRBJ2-5; unclear D gene. The J call may not be correct, given that the DNA end is closer to TRBJ2-7. CDR3 length equals 13 residues. Per germline, CDR1 SGHAT and CDR2 FQNNGV. In DNA form, the CDR3 reads TGTGCCAGCAGCTCGACCAGCTCCTACGAGCAGTACTTC. Residues: CASSSTSSYEQYF.

The chain joins TRBV19 to TRBJ2-5, with D unclear. The ends were cut back, 5 bases at V and 0 bases at J, with 7 bases in the middle. This CDR3 contains 13 residues. Germline CDR1 reads LNHDA; CDR2 reads SQIVND (reference sequence). In DNA form, the CDR3 reads TGTGCCAGTAGTCCATGGAACCAAGAGACCCAGTACTTC. Protein: CASSPWNQETQYF.

This clone is a singleton in its sample. The chain uses TRBV28 and TRBJ2-3; D is unresolved. CDR3 length equals 15 residues. Germline V gene data show CDR1 as MDHEN and CDR2 as SYDVKM. Trimming took off 7 bases at V and 0 bases at J, with 14 bases between the two ends. CDR3 bases: TGTGCCAGCACCCTAACCCTTGCTAGCACAGATACGCAGTATTTT. Translating it yields CASTLTLASTDTQYF.

V usage is TRBV19 and J usage is TRBJ2-1, with TRBD2 matching over 11 bases. Germline V gene data show CDR1 as LNHDA and CDR2 as SQIVND (reference sequence). The CDR3 spans 15 residues. J gave up 8 bases and V 4 bases, and 7 bases lay outside the gene matches. The CDR3 here is CASSTTSGTSYEQFF. CDR3 sequence (DNA): TGTGCCAGTAGTACGACTAGCGGGACCTCGTATGAGCAGTTCTTC.

This chain connects TRBV13 to TRBJ2-1; 8 bases line up with TRBD2. This CDR3 region has 17 residues. CDR1 is PRHDT and CDR2 is FYEKMQ in the germline V gene (reference sequence). Trimming removed 5 bases from V and 1 base from J; junction bases left unmatched: 10. The CDR3: CASSQKEREMSYNEQFF. The CDR3 DNA reads as TGTGCCAGCAGCCAAAAGGAGCGGGAGATGTCCTACAATGAGCAGTTCTTC.

The chain employs TRBV13 and TRBJ1-3; D possibly corresponds to TRBD1 (5 bases). The CDR3 has 15 amino acids. Germline V gives CDR1 PRHDT, CDR2 FYEKMQ (reference sequence). Deletions cut 5 bases from V and 5 bases from J, with 16 bases between. In DNA form, the CDR3 reads TGTGCCAGCAGCCCAACTAGGGAGGGGAGAAACACCATATATTTT. Translation: CASSPTREGRNTIYF.

The chain links TRBV9 to TRBJ2-7; 9 bases match TRBD2. The CDR3 loop spans 17 amino acids. CDR1 is SGDLS, CDR2 YYNGEE, per germline. V lost 0 bases to trimming and J lost 0 bases; unmatched junction nucleotides: 7. The CDR3 sequence: CASSVGAGGGSSYEQYF. In DNA form, the CDR3 reads TGTGCCAGCAGCGTAGGAGCGGGGGGCGGAAGCTCCTACGAGCAGTACTTC.